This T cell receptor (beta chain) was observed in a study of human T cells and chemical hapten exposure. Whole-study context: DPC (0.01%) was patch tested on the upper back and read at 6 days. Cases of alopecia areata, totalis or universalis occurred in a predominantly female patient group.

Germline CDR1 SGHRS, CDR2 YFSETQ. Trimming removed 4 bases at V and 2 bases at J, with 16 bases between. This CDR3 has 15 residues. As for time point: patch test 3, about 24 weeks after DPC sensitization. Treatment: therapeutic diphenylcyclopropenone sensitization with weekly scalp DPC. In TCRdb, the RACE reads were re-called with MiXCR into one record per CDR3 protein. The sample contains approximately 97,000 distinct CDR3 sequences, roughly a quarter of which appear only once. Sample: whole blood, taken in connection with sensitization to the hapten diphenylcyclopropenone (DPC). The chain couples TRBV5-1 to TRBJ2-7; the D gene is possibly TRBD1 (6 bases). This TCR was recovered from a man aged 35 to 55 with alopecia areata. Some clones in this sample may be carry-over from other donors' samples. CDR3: CASSPRRGCTYEQYF. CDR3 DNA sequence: TGCGCCAGCAGCCCCCGCAGGGGCTGTACCTACGAGCAGTACTTC.